This T cell receptor beta chain appears in the sequencing data of a study of cytomegalovirus exposure and HLA in healthy donors. Study results and caveats: The study carried out a later analysis of TCR beta sequences. It associated roughly 17,000 of them with specific HLA alleles at a false discovery rate of 0.05. In an earlier analysis, productive rearrangement rates for most beta V segments clustered near 87% or 30%. Per published accounts, TCR beta sequences correctly predicted the HLA-A and HLA-B alleles of most subjects. Further analysis, carried out later, found HLA-associated TCR beta chains more clonally expanded than equally common other chains.

The PCR employed 60 Vbeta primers together with 13 Jbeta primers. Clones were read by immunoSEQ multiplex PCR, and TCRdb kept only the in-frame ones, dropping some. The sample holds tens of thousands of clones, roughly 84% seen once. As to this clone: Its matching antigen is unknown.

This receptor was identified in a woman in her late teens or twenties in good health and CMV-seronegative. The sequencing input was PBMCs.

Here the CDR3 DNA reads TGTGCCAGCAGCTTAGCCGGTAACTATGGCTACACCTTC. Its protein is CASSLAGNYGYTF. This sequence joins TRBV11-2 and TRBJ1-2; the D is unclear. Germline CDR1 and CDR2: SGHAT and FQNNGV. The CDR3 covers 13 residues. With 1 base removed from V and 1 base from J, the gap between germline ends came to 4 bases.